This T cell receptor beta chain was sequenced during a study of cytomegalovirus exposure and HLA in healthy donors. With regard to this clone: Its target is not known.

V shed 2 bases and J shed 6 bases, with 14 bases lying between them. The CDR3 contains 15 residues. CDR1 and CDR2 (germline): SGHNT, YYREEE (reference sequence). Whole-study findings and limits: Fewer N-insertions than the 666-donor mean were reportedly shown by an Asian-associated ancestry cluster in a later analysis.

13 Jbeta primers and 60 Vbeta primers were used for the PCR. Here immunoSEQ multiplex PCR was the method, and the copy in TCRdb shows in-frame clones only, minus some. The data hold about 190,000 clones, with about four fifths observed a single time. It was healthy bone marrow donors who served as donors. This chain links TRBV5-4 with TRBJ2-2; D perhaps matches TRBD1 (7 bases). The receptor was derived from a middle-aged man in good health and CMV-seronegative. The sequencing input was PBMCs. CDR3: CASSFAGGGSGELFF. Written as DNA, the CDR3 is TGTGCCAGCAGCTTTGCCGGAGGGGGCTCCGGGGAGCTGTTTTTT.